The entry that follows covers one T cell receptor (beta chain) sequence. This same CDR3 is encoded by further DNA sequences in the sample. This record comes from a study of control samples from healthy donors and cancer patients. This table comes from immunoSEQ multiplex PCR, and its TCRdb copy is limited to in-frame clones, with some not included. This table holds roughly 83,000 clones, more than 75% found once. The ends lost 5 bases at V and 0 bases at J; junction bases unmatched: 3. CDR1 and CDR2 from the germline V gene are MNHEY and SMNVEV (reference sequence). The CDR3 consists of 14 residues. This sequence originates from a woman in her sixties in good health. Sequenced: blood. The chain has TRBV27 and TRBJ1-1; 7 bases are shared with TRBD1. The CDR3 DNA is TGTGCCAGCAGTCCGGGACAGTTGAACACTGAAGCTTTCTTT. Residues: CASSPGQLNTEAFF.